The 10 T cell receptor beta chains given below trace back to one sample, sequenced in a study of Ad26.COV2.S vaccination and SARS-CoV-2 variants. The sample's treatment: roughly 20 received Ad26.COV2.S at low or high dose, single or two shots; several received placebo; per-sample allocation not given. Sampling took place 63 days after the first vaccine or placebo injection. Clones were sequenced by immunoSEQ multiplex PCR, and TCRdb holds only the in-frame ones, with some missing. The sample consists of 350,000 to 450,000 clones, 83% of them appearing once. Here the sequenced sample was peripheral blood, taken in a trial of Ad26.COV2.S vaccine versus placebo. The receptors derive from a person aged 18-60 years who received the Ad26.COV2.S COVID-19 vaccine or a placebo.

This chain joins TRBV5-3 and TRBJ2-1; 9 nucleotides align to TRBD2. TRBV5-3 carries the ORF label, with uncertain function. The CDR3 contains 17 residues. V gave up 3 bases and J gave up 0 bases; unmatched junction bases: 7. The CDR3 loop is CARSYRLAVSSYNEQFF. CDR3 bases: TGTGCCAGAAGCTACCGACTAGCGGTAAGCTCCTACAATGAGCAGTTCTTC.

This chain links TRBV6-5 with TRBJ1-2; D is possibly TRBD1 (5 bases). The germline V and J ends were trimmed by 8 bases and 3 bases, with 13 bases remaining between them. Germline V gives CDR1 MNHEY, CDR2 SVGAGI. This CDR3 has 13 residues. The CDR3 spells CASLGDRYYGYTF. Here the CDR3 DNA reads TGTGCCAGCCTGGGGGATAGGTACTATGGCTACACCTTC.

The chain has TRBV9 and TRBJ1-1, with a possible D match to TRBD1 (5 bases). The V gene's germline CDR1 is SGDLS and CDR2 YYNGEE. The CDR3 covers 13 residues. Trimming left V 1 base short and J 4 bases short, with 8 bases between. The DNA of the CDR3 is TGTGCCAGCAGCGTAACGAGGGGCACTGAAGCTTTCTTT. It codes for CASSVTRGTEAFF.

The chain carries TRBV13 and TRBJ1-2; D is unclear. The length of the CDR3 is 16 residues. Trimming removed 4 bases from V and 4 bases from J, with 19 bases in between. The germline V gene has CDR1 PRHDT and CDR2 FYEKMQ (reference sequence). The DNA for the CDR3 is TGTGCCAGCAGCTCCGAATGGAGGACCCGGAGCTATGGCTACACCTTC. It codes for CASSSEWRTRSYGYTF. Full variable domain (outside the CDR3, taken from reference TRBV13 and TRBJ1-2): AAGVIQSPRHLIKEKRETATLKCYPIPRHDTVYWYQQGPGQDPQFLISFYEKMQSDKGSIPDRFSAQQFSDYHSELNMSSLELGDSALYFCASSSEWRTRSYGYTFGSGTRLTVV.

This chain uses TRBV7-3 with TRBJ2-5; D ambiguous. The CDR3 extends over 13 amino acids. The germline V and J ends were trimmed by 1 base and 4 bases, with 7 bases remaining between them. CDR1 and CDR2 (germline): SGHTA, FQGTGA. The CDR3 loop is CASSLNSGETQYF. The CDR3 DNA reads TGTGCCAGCAGCTTAAATTCCGGAGAGACCCAGTACTTC. Full variable domain (missing parts from reference TRBV7-3 and TRBJ2-5): GAGVSQTPSNKVTEKGKYVELRCDPISGHTALYWYRQSLGQGPEFLIYFQGTGAADDSGLPNDRFFAVRPEGSVSTLKIQRTERGDSAVYLCASSLNSGETQYFGPGTRLLVL.

V is TRBV5-1 and J is TRBJ2-7; 12 positions agree with TRBD1. Per germline, CDR1 SGHRS and CDR2 YFSETQ. The CDR3 sequence is 16 residues long. After removal of 4 bases from V and 7 bases from J, the junction contained 12 bases not matched to a gene. Here the CDR3 reads CASSLVPGQGAGEQYF. CDR3 sequence (DNA): TGCGCCAGCAGCCTAGTCCCGGGACAGGGGGCCGGAGAGCAGTACTTC.

Regarding this clone: This specimen includes other DNA sequences encoding the same CDR3. The chain links TRBV5-4 to TRBJ2-3; tentative D call: TRBD1 (5 bases). V lost 2 bases and J lost 5, with 12 bases in between. This CDR3 has 14 residues. Germline V gene data show CDR1 as SGHNT and CDR2 as YYREEE (reference sequence). The CDR3, as DNA: TGTGCCAGCAGCTTAGGCTTAAGGGGAGATACGCAGTATTTT. This gives the protein CASSLGLRGDTQYF.

The chain has TRBV5-1 and TRBJ2-2; TRBD1 is a possible D gene (5 bases). In germline, CDR1 is SGHRS, CDR2 YFSETQ. The CDR3 sequence is 15 residues long. Trimming left V 0 bases short and J 6 bases short, with 12 bases between. In DNA, the CDR3 is TGCGCCAGCAGCTTGGGGCAGGGTGTGGCCGGGGAGCTGTTTTTT. Residues: CASSLGQGVAGELFF.

This clone came up a few times. This chain uses TRBV7-9 with TRBJ1-2; D not resolved. The ends were cut back, 7 bases at V and 0 bases at J, with 15 bases in the middle. The CDR3 consists of 15 residues. Per germline, CDR1 SEHNR and CDR2 FQNEAQ (reference sequence). The DNA for the CDR3 is TGTGCCAGCAATTACGTGTCTCTCTCTAACTATGGCTACACCTTC. Translating gives CASNYVSLSNYGYTF.

CDR3 residues: CASSYSDGEAFF. The CDR3 DNA follows: TGTGCCAGCAGTTACTCCGACGGTGAAGCTTTCTTT. The V gene is TRBV6-6, the J gene TRBJ1-1; D gene uncertain. The CDR3 contains 12 residues. Trimming removed 0 bases at V and 7 bases at J, with 6 bases between. Germline loops: CDR1 MNHNY, CDR2 SVGAGI (reference sequence).